Listed below are T cell receptor beta chains from one sample, sequenced in a study of vaccination and CD4 T cells after COVID-19. TCRdb re-derived calls from the PCR reads in MiXCR, one entry per CDR3 protein. The profile covers some 16,000 distinct CDR3 sequences, with about 75% appearing a single time and roughly 9.6% taken by the ten largest. These receptors' antigens are unknown. Sequenced material: CD4+ T cells from blood, cultured in vitro, taken after SARS-CoV-2 vaccination. These receptors came from a human donor who received a COVID-19 vaccine. CDR3s include the opening cysteine and the closing phenylalanine or tryptophan. Each record gives: clone size, V gene, D gene, J gene, CDR3 protein, CDR3 DNA. The D gene is left open where the match is weak. Clone size is shown for a subset of rows, as once, few, many or a class of expanded clone.

abundance: -; v_gene: TRBV20-1; d_gene: -; j_gene: TRBJ1-5; CDR3aa: CSASMPGGSNQPQHF; CDR3nt: TGCAGTGCTAGTATGCCCGGGGGGAGCAATCAGCCCCAGCATTTT
abundance: -; v_gene: TRBV12-5; d_gene: -; j_gene: TRBJ1-2; CDR3aa: CASGLFGEFYGYTF; CDR3nt: TGTGCTAGTGGTTTGTTCGGAGAGTTCTATGGCTACACCTTC
abundance: -; v_gene: TRBV7-2; d_gene: -; j_gene: TRBJ1-2; CDR3aa: CASSTRGGEGYTF; CDR3nt: TGTGCCAGCAGCACCCGGGGGGGGGAGGGCTACACCTTC
abundance: -; v_gene: TRBV20-1; d_gene: TRBD2; j_gene: TRBJ2-1; CDR3aa: CSAYTTSGVTDEQFF; CDR3nt: TGCAGTGCTTATACAACTAGCGGGGTGACGGATGAGCAGTTCTTC
abundance: -; v_gene: TRBV19; d_gene: TRBD1; j_gene: TRBJ2-1; CDR3aa: CASNRDRGQDEQFF; CDR3nt: TGTGCCAGTAATAGGGACAGGGGGCAGGATGAGCAGTTCTTC
abundance: -; v_gene: TRBV23-1; d_gene: -; j_gene: TRBJ2-5; CDR3aa: CASSQGAGQETQYF; CDR3nt: TGCGCCAGCAGTCAAGGTGCCGGCCAAGAGACCCAGTACTTC
abundance: -; v_gene: TRBV24-1; d_gene: -; j_gene: TRBJ1-2; CDR3aa: CATSGGGVGYTF; CDR3nt: TGTGCCACCAGTGGAGGAGGGGTCGGCTACACCTTC
abundance: -; v_gene: TRBV19; d_gene: -; j_gene: TRBJ1-5; CDR3aa: CASSIRYSNQPQHF; CDR3nt: TGTGCCAGTAGTATACGCTATAGCAATCAGCCCCAGCATTTT
abundance: -; v_gene: TRBV6-1; d_gene: TRBD1; j_gene: TRBJ1-6; CDR3aa: CASSRQGWYSPLHF; CDR3nt: TGTGCCAGCAGTCGACAGGGGTGGTATTCACCCCTCCACTTT
abundance: -; v_gene: TRBV10-3; d_gene: -; j_gene: TRBJ2-7; CDR3aa: CAISESGDRPYEQYF; CDR3nt: TGTGCCATCAGTGAGTCAGGTGACAGACCCTACGAGCAGTACTTC
abundance: -; v_gene: TRBV20-1; d_gene: -; j_gene: TRBJ2-5; CDR3aa: CSARVGGGRWETQYF; CDR3nt: TGCAGTGCTAGAGTGGGCGGGGGCCGATGGGAGACCCAGTACTTC
abundance: -; v_gene: TRBV5-4; d_gene: -; j_gene: TRBJ2-2; CDR3aa: CASSFQGEDTGELFF; CDR3nt: TGTGCCAGCAGCTTCCAGGGTGAGGACACCGGGGAGCTGTTTTTT
abundance: -; v_gene: TRBV2; d_gene: -; j_gene: TRBJ1-2; CDR3aa: CASSERINYGYTF; CDR3nt: TGTGCCAGCAGTGAGCGGATTAACTATGGCTACACCTTC
abundance: once; v_gene: TRBV30; d_gene: TRBD1; j_gene: TRBJ1-6; CDR3aa: CAWSRQGESPLHF; CDR3nt: TGTGCCTGGAGCAGGCAGGGGGAGTCGCCCCTCCACTTT
abundance: -; v_gene: TRBV19; d_gene: -; j_gene: TRBJ1-2; CDR3aa: CASSLGRVIGGYTF; CDR3nt: TGTGCCAGTAGTTTGGGCAGGGTGATCGGCGGCTACACCTTC
abundance: -; v_gene: TRBV19; d_gene: -; j_gene: TRBJ1-1; CDR3aa: CASSIKGDGTEAFF; CDR3nt: TGTGCCAGTAGTATAAAAGGGGATGGAACTGAAGCTTTCTTT
abundance: -; v_gene: TRBV20-1; d_gene: -; j_gene: TRBJ1-1; CDR3aa: CSAMGVRGADPNTEAFF; CDR3nt: TGCAGTGCTATGGGGGTGCGAGGGGCCGATCCGAACACTGAAGCTTTCTTT
abundance: -; v_gene: TRBV7-2; d_gene: -; j_gene: TRBJ1-1; CDR3aa: CASSQGPQNSNTEAFF; CDR3nt: TGTGCCAGCAGCCAGGGACCCCAGAACTCGAACACTGAAGCTTTCTTT
abundance: few; v_gene: TRBV2; d_gene: TRBD1; j_gene: TRBJ1-5; CDR3aa: CASSDGLGQGADQPQHF; CDR3nt: TGTGCCAGCAGTGATGGACTGGGACAGGGGGCAGATCAGCCCCAGCATTTT